This T cell receptor (beta chain) was obtained from a study of identical twins. Study observations and caveats: Out-of-frame alpha sequences common to twins were enriched for low generation probability. Cross-sectional statistics, not tracking of the same donors, supported the conclusions.

This clonotype was observed a handful of times. Its target is unknown. Healthy Caucasians, and only they, were the donors. MiXCR, applied by TCRdb to the 5' RACE reads, yields one record per CDR3 protein. The sample has about 280,000 distinct CDR3 sequences; less than 9% are singletons. The same sample was also used in a study of yellow fever vaccine responses in identical twins. As that report states: Vaccine T cell responses of twins reportedly seemed partly convergent and partly personalized.

This receptor was taken from a woman aged 18-30 years in good health. Sequenced sample: memory (CD45RO+) T cells sorted from blood.

Here the CDR3 DNA reads TGTGCCAGCAGTCCCGGTGAGGTGGGGCTTAGTCAGCCCCAGCATTTT. Translated: CASSPGEVGLSQPQHF. J is TRBJ1-5 and V is TRBV6-1, with D possibly being TRBD1 (5 bases). Trimming took 5 bases from V and 6 from J, leaving 20 bases between them. CDR3 size: 16 residues. Looked up from germline, CDR1 is MNHNS and CDR2 is SASEGT.